The 17 T cell receptor beta chains in this list originate from one sample, sequenced in a study of radiotherapy plus CTLA-4 blockade in lung cancer. Profiled with immunoSEQ multiplex PCR; TCRdb holds only in-frame clones, not every one. Seen here are about 87,000 clones, roughly 86% observed once, and the top ten hold roughly 17%. The material sequenced was peripheral blood, taken from a patient treated with radiotherapy plus ipilimumab. The receptor source for this set is a human donor with non-small cell lung cancer that progressed on radiotherapy plus ipilimumab.

The genes are TRBV5-4 and TRBJ1-6; 8 nucleotides line up with TRBD1. The CDR3 runs to 15 residues. Germline loops: CDR1 SGHNT, CDR2 YYREEE (reference sequence). The J segment lost 8 bases and the V segment lost 4 bases, leaving 8 bases of the junction unmatched. The CDR3 protein is CASSREQGEYSPLHF. As DNA, the CDR3 is TGTGCCAGCAGCCGCGAACAGGGGGAATATTCACCCCTCCACTTT.

The rearrangement uses TRBV4-3 and TRBJ2-5; tentatively, D is TRBD1 (5 bases). V was clipped by 2 bases and J by 0 bases, with 10 bases between them. The CDR3 spans 15 residues. Germline V gene lookup returns CDR1 LGHNA and CDR2 YSLEER. This CDR3 is CASSQQDRNQETQYF. The CDR3 region has the DNA TGCGCCAGCAGCCAACAAGACAGAAACCAAGAGACCCAGTACTTC.

In this sample, this clone turned up once. The chain has TRBV23-1 and TRBJ2-1, with a weak D call TRBD2 (5 bases). Being an ORF, TRBV23-1 has a function that is uncertain. The CDR3 consists of 16 residues. With 0 bases removed from V and 0 bases from J, the gap between germline ends came to 9 bases. The CDR3 is CASSQSGNSSYNEQFF. DNA for the CDR3: TGCGCCAGCAGTCAATCCGGGAACAGCTCCTACAATGAGCAGTTCTTC.

The chain has TRBV11-2 and TRBJ2-7; a possible D gene is TRBD2 (5 bases). Germline V gene sequence: CDR1 SGHAT, CDR2 FQNNGV. The CDR3 length is 14 residues. The V gene lost 5 bases and the J gene lost 0 bases, with 11 bases spanning the gap. The CDR3 nucleotides read TGTGCCAGCAGCCCCGGGGTCATCTCCTACGAGCAGTACTTC. Translation gives CASSPGVISYEQYF.

This clone has just one count. V and J are TRBV18 and TRBJ1-6, with 9 bases fitting TRBD1. The CDR3 totals 16 residues. The V and J ends lost 5 bases and 7 bases, in that order; junction bases with no gene match: 9. CDR1 and CDR2 from the germline V gene are KGHSH and LQKENI. CDR3 in DNA: TGTGCCAGCTCAGCAAATACCGGGACAGGGAATTCACCCCTCCACTTT. It codes for CASSANTGTGNSPLHF.

This rearrangement joins TRBV29-1 to TRBJ1-2, with 7 bases identical to TRBD1. Germline CDR1 SQVTM, CDR2 ANQGSEA. The CDR3 extends over 13 amino acids. The V segment lost 4 bases and the J segment 5 bases; nucleotides outside the gene matches: 7. The CDR3 DNA reads TGCAGCGTTGGTAGGGGGCGCGAGTATGGCTACACCTTC. Amino acids: CSVGRGREYGYTF.

This clone has only one observation. The chain links TRBV7-2 to TRBJ2-1, with D hard to call. Trimming took 4 bases from V and 2 from J, leaving 6 bases between them. The CDR3 has 13 amino acids. Germline CDR1 SGHTA, CDR2 FQGNSA. DNA for the CDR3: TGTGCCAGCAGCTGGCTCCCCTACAATGAGCAGTTCTTC. Translated: CASSWLPYNEQFF.

This rearrangement joins TRBV7-2 to TRBJ1-5; D unresolved. Germline V gene data show CDR1 as SGHTA and CDR2 as FQGNSA. The CDR3 is 15 amino acids. The V gene lost 4 bases and the J gene lost 1 base, with 11 bases spanning the gap. The CDR3 region is CASSSPDGSNQPQHF. The CDR3 DNA sequence: TGTGCCAGCAGCTCCCCCGATGGGAGCAATCAGCCCCAGCATTTT.

The CDR3 here is CASTRGGQGSYEQYF. CDR3 nucleotides: TGTGCCAGCACCCGGGGAGGGCAGGGCTCCTACGAGCAGTACTTC. V is TRBV5-4 and J is TRBJ2-7; 7 positions agree with TRBD2. Germline V gene lookup returns CDR1 SGHNT and CDR2 YYREEE (reference sequence). Trimming removed 6 bases from V and 0 bases from J; junction bases left unmatched: 9. This CDR3 region has 15 residues.

J is TRBJ2-2 and V is TRBV7-7, with D uncertain. This CDR3 spans 13 amino acids. Germline loops: CDR1 SSHAT, CDR2 FNYEAQ (reference sequence). V was pared by 8 bases and J by 3 bases, with 10 bases between. The CDR3 DNA reads as TGTGCCAGCGCCTTAGGTTACACCGGGGAGCTGTTTTTT. This encodes CASALGYTGELFF.

The chain joins TRBV27 to TRBJ2-7, with a tentative D call TRBD1 (7 bases). The CDR3 spans 13 residues. Per germline, CDR1 MNHEY and CDR2 SMNVEV (reference sequence). V gave up 5 bases and J gave up 3 bases, with 11 bases separating them. The CDR3 bases are TGTGCCAGCAGTCCAGGGGGAGGCTACGAGCAGTACTTC. Residues: CASSPGGGYEQYF.

The CDR3: CASSNLAGAYEQYF. The CDR3 DNA reads TGTGCCAGTAGTAATCTAGCGGGGGCTTACGAGCAGTACTTC. The chain recombines TRBV19 with TRBJ2-7; 10 bases align to TRBD2. The CDR3 loop spans 14 amino acids. The V gene's germline CDR1 is LNHDA and CDR2 SQIVND (reference sequence). V lost 4 bases to trimming and J lost 4 bases; unmatched junction nucleotides: 4.

This clone was recorded a few times. The J gene is TRBJ1-1, the V gene TRBV19, with D maybe TRBD1 (6 bases). CDR1 is LNHDA and CDR2 is SQIVND in the germline V gene (reference sequence). There are 12 residues in the CDR3. V was cut by 7 bases and J by 11 bases, with 17 bases left in between. Here the CDR3 reads CASNGWLQGAFF. The CDR3 region has the DNA TGTGCCAGTAACGGTTGGCTTCAGGGGGCTTTCTTT.

The chain recombines TRBV6-1 with TRBJ1-1; D uncertain. V lost 6 bases and J lost 0, with 8 bases in between. Germline V gene lookup returns CDR1 MNHNS and CDR2 SASEGT. The CDR3 spans 13 residues. This chain's CDR3 is CASSPPLNTEAFF. For the CDR3, the DNA is TGTGCCAGCAGCCCGCCGCTGAACACTGAAGCTTTCTTT.

The chain joins TRBV19 to TRBJ2-2; tentative D call: TRBD1 (6 bases). In germline, CDR1 is LNHDA, CDR2 SQIVND (reference sequence). CDR3 length equals 15 residues. The germline V and J ends were trimmed by 2 bases and 5 bases, with 12 bases remaining between them. CDR3 in DNA: TGTGCCAGTAGTATACGGCCAGGGGAAACCGGGGAGCTGTTTTTT. Amino acids: CASSIRPGETGELFF.

V usage is TRBV15 and J usage is TRBJ2-5; 8 bases are shared with TRBD1. The CDR3 is 16 residues long. After removal of 5 bases from V and 4 bases from J, the junction contained 12 bases not matched to a gene. Per germline, CDR1 LNHNV and CDR2 YYDKDF (reference sequence). For the CDR3, the DNA is TGTGCCACCAGCTTAGGACAGGGATTCGCTGGAGAGACCCAGTACTTC. Its translation is CATSLGQGFAGETQYF.

V gene TRBV28 combines with J gene TRBJ1-1; possible D gene TRBD1, 5 bases. The CDR3 covers 14 residues. The germline gives CDR1 MDHEN, CDR2 SYDVKM. Deletions cut 7 bases from V and 6 bases from J, with 18 bases between. The CDR3 protein is CASTPPGNYAEAFF. The CDR3 nucleotides are TGTGCCAGCACCCCTCCAGGGAATTACGCTGAAGCTTTCTTT.